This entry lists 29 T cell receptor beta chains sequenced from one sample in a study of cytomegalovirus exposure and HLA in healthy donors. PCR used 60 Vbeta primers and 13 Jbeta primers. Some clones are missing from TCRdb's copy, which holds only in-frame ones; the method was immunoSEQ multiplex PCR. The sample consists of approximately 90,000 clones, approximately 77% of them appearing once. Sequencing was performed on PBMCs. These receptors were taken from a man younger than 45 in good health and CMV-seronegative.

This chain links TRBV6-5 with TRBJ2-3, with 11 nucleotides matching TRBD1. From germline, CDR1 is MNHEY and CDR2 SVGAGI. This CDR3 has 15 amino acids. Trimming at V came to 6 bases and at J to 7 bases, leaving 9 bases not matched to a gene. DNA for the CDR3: TGTGCCAGCAGCCCCCCGGGGGACAGGGGGAATACGCAGTATTTT. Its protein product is CASSPPGDRGNTQYF.

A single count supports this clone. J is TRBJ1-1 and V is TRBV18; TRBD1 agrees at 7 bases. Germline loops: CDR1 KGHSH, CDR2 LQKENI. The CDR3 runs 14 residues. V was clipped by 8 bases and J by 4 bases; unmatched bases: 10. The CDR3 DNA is TGTGCCAGCGCGCGACAGGGTCACGGCACTGAAGCTTTCTTT. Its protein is CASARQGHGTEAFF.

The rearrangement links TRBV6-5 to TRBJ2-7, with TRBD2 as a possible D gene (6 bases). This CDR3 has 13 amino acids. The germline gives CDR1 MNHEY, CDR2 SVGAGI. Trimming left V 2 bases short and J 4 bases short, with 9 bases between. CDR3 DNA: TGTGCCAGCAGTTACACGGGAGCTTACGAGCAGTACTTC. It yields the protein CASSYTGAYEQYF.

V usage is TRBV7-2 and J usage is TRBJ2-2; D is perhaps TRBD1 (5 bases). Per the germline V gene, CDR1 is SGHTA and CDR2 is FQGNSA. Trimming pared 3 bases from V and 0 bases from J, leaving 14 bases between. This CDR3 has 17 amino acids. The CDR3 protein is CASSFPGSGPNTGELFF. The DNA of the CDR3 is TGTGCCAGCAGCTTCCCAGGGTCGGGCCCGAACACCGGGGAGCTGTTTTTT.

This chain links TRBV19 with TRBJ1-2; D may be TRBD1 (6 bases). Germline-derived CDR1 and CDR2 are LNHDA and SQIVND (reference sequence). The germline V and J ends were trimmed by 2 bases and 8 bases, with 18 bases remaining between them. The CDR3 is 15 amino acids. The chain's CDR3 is CASSISGVSGAGYTF. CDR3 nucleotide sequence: TGTGCCAGTAGTATAAGTGGTGTTTCAGGGGCCGGCTACACCTTC.

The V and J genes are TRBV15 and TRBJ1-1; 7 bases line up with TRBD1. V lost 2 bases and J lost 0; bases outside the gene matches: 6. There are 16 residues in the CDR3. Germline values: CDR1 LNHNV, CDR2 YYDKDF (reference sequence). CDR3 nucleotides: TGTGCCACCAGCAGACAAGGGGGCCACATGAACACTGAAGCTTTCTTT. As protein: CATSRQGGHMNTEAFF.

The CDR3 loop is CASSDKGHGSYGYTF. The CDR3 DNA sequence: TGCGCCAGCAGTGACAAGGGACATGGAAGCTATGGCTACACCTTC. V and J are TRBV10-1 and TRBJ1-2; D might be TRBD1 (6 bases). V dropped 3 bases and J dropped 4 bases, with 15 bases sitting between them. Germline values: CDR1 WNHNN, CDR2 SYGVQD (reference sequence). This CDR3 region has 15 residues.

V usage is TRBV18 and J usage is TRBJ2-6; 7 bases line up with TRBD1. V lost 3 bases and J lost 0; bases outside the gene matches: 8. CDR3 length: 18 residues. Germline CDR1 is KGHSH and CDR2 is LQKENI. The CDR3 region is CASSPRDSMSSGANVLTF. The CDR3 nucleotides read TGTGCCAGCTCACCCCGGGACAGCATGAGCTCTGGGGCCAACGTCCTGACTTTC.

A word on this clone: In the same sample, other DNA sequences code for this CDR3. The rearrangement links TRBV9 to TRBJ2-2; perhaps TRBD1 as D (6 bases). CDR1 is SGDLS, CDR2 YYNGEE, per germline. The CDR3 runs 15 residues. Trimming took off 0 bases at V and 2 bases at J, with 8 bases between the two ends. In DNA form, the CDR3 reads TGTGCCAGCAGCGTAGGAGGGGGTAACACCGGGGAGCTGTTTTTT. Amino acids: CASSVGGGNTGELFF.

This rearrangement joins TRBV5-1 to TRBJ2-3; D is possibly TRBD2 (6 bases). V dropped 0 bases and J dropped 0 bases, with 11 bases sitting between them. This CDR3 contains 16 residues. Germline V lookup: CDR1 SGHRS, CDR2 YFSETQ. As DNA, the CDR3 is TGCGCCAGCAGCTTGGGGCACGGGACTAGCACAGATACGCAGTATTTT. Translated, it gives CASSLGHGTSTDTQYF.

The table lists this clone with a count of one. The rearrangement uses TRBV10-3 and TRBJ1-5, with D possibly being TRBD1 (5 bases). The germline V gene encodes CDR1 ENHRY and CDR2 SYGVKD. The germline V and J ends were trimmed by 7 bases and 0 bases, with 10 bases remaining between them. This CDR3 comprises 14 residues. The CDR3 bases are TGTGCCATCAAAGGGGTCGGTAGCAATCAGCCCCAGCATTTT. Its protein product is CAIKGVGSNQPQHF.

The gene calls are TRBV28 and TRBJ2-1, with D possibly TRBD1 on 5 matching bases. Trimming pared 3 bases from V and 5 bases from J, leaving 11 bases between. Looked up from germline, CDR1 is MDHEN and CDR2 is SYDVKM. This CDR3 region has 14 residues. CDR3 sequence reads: CASSFWGADNEQFF. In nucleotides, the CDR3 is TGTGCCAGCAGTTTTTGGGGCGCGGACAATGAGCAGTTCTTC.

For the CDR3, the DNA is TGCGCCAGCAGCATAAACAGGGGAGGCCAAGAGACCCAGTACTTC. Its translation is CASSINRGGQETQYF. The genes are TRBV5-1 and TRBJ2-5, with D perhaps matching TRBD1 (7 bases). This CDR3 comprises 15 residues. V was cut by 4 bases and J by 1 base, with 14 bases left in between. CDR1 is SGHRS and CDR2 is YFSETQ in the germline V gene.

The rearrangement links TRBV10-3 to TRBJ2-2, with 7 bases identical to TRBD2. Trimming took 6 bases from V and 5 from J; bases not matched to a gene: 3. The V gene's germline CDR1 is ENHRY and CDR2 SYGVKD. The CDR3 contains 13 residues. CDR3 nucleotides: TGTGCCATCAGGGGGGGGGATACCGGGGAGCTGTTTTTT. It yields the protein CAIRGGDTGELFF.

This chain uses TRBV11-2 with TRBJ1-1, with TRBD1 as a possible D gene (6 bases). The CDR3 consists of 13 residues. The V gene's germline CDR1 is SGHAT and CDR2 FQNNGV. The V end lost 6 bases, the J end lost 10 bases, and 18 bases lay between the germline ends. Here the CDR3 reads CASRTGQGLGAFF. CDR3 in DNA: TGTGCCAGCAGAACGGGCCAGGGGCTTGGAGCTTTCTTT.

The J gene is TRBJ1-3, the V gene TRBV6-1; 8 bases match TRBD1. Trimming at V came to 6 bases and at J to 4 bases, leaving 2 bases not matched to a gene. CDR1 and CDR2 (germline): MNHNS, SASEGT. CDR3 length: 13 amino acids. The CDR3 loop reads CASRWDRGNTIYF. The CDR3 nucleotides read TGTGCCAGCAGGTGGGACAGGGGAAACACCATATATTTT.

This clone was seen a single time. CDR3: CASTTGTQYF. The CDR3 bases are TGTGCCAGCACCACAGGGACCCAGTACTTC. This chain uses TRBV27 with TRBJ2-5; tentative D call: TRBD1 (5 bases). The CDR3 sequence is 10 residues long. The V and J ends lost 7 bases and 7 bases respectively, with 7 bases between them. The germline V gene encodes CDR1 MNHEY and CDR2 SMNVEV (reference sequence).

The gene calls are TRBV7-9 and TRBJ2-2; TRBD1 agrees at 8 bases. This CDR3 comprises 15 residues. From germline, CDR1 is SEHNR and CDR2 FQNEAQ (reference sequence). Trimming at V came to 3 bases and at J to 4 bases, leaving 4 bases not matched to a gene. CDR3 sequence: CASSLDRVSTGELFF. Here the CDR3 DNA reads TGTGCCAGCAGCTTGGACAGGGTTAGCACCGGGGAGCTGTTTTTT.

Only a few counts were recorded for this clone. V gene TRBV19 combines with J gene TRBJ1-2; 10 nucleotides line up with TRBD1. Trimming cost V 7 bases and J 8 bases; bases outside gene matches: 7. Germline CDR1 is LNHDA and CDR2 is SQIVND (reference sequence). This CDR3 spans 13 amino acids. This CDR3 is CASNSGQGDGYTF. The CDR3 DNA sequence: TGTGCCAGTAACTCCGGACAGGGGGACGGCTACACCTTC.

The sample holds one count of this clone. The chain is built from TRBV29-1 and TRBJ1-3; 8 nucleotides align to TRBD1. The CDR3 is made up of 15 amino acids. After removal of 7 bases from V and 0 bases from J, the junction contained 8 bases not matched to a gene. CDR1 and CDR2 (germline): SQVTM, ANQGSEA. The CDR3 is CSARTGTFSGNTIYF. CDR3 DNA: TGCAGCGCCCGGACAGGGACCTTCTCTGGAAACACCATATATTTT. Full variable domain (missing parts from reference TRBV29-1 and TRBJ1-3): SAVISQKPSRDICQRGTSLTIQCQVDSQVTMMFWYRQQPGQSLTLIATANQGSEATYESGFVIDKFPISRPNLTFSTLTVSNMSPEDSSIYLCSARTGTFSGNTIYFGEGSWLTVV.

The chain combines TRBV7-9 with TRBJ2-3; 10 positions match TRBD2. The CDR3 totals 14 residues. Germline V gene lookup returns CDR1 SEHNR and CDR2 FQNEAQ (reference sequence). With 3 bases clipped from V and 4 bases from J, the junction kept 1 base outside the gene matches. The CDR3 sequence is CASSFGLAADTQYF. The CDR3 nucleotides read TGTGCCAGCAGCTTTGGACTAGCGGCAGATACGCAGTATTTT.

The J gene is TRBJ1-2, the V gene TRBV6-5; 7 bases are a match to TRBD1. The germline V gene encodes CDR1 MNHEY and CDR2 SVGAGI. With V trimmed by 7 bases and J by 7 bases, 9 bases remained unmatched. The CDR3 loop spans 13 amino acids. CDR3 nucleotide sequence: TGTGCCAGCACGGGGACAGCGGATTCTGGCTACACCTTC. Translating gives CASTGTADSGYTF.

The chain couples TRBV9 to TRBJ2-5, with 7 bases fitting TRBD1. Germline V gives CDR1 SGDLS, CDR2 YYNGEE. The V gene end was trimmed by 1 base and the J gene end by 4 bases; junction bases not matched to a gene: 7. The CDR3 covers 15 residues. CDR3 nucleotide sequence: TGTGCCAGCAGCGTAACCGGGACAGAGGGAGAGACCCAGTACTTC. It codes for CASSVTGTEGETQYF.

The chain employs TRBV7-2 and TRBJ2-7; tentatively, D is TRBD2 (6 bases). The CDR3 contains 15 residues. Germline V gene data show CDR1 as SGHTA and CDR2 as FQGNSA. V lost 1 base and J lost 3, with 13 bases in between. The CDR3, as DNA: TGTGCCAGCAGCTTAGAAGCAGCGGGTGACTACGAGCAGTACTTC. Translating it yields CASSLEAAGDYEQYF.

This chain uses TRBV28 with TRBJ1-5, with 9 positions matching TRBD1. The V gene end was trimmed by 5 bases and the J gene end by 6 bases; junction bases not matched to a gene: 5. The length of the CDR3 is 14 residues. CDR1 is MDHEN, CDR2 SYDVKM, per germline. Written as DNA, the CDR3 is TGTGCCAGCAGTACGACAGGGGGAACTCAGCCCCAGCATTTT. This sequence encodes CASSTTGGTQPQHF.

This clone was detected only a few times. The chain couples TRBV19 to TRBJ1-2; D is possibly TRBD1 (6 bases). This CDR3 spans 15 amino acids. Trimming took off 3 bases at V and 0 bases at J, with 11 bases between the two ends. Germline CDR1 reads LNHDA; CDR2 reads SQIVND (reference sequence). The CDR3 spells CASSISRTANYGYTF. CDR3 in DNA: TGTGCCAGTAGTATCTCCCGGACAGCTAACTATGGCTACACCTTC.

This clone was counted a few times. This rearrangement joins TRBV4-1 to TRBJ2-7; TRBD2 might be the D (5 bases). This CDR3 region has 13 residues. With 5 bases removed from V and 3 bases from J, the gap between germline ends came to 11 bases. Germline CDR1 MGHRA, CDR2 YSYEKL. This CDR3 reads CASSTSKDYEQYF. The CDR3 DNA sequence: TGCGCCAGCAGCACTAGTAAGGACTACGAGCAGTACTTC.

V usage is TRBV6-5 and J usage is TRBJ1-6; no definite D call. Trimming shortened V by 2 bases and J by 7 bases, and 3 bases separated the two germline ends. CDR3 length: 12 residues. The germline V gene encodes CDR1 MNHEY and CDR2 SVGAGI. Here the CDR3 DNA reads TGTGCCAGCAGTTACCCGAATTCACCCCTCCACTTT. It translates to CASSYPNSPLHF.

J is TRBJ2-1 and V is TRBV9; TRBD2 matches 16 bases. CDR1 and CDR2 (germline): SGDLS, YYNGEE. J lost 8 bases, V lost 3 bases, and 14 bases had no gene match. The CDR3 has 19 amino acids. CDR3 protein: CASSDNSKSGTSGGDEQFF. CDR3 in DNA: TGTGCCAGCAGCGATAACTCCAAATCCGGGACTAGCGGGGGGGATGAGCAGTTCTTC.